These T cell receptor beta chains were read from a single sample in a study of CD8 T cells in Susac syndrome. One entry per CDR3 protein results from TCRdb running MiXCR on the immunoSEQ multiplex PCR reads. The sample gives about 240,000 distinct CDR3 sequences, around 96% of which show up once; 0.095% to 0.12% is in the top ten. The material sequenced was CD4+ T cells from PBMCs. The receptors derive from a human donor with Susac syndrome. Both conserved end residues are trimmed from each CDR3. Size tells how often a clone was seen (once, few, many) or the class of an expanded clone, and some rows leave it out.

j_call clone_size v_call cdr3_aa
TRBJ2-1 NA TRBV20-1 SARVIRGLNEQF
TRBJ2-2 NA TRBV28 ASIQRMTNTGELF
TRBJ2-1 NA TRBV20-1 SATGTFAYNEQF
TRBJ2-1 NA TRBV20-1 SAQIGGSYNEQF
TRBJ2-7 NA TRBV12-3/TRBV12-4 ASSLGGVGEQY
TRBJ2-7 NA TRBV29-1 SVEQGASSYEQY
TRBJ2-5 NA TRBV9 ASSVGGMRETQY
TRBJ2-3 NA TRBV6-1 ASRGRVGTDTQY
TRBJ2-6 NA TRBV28 ASSSRIWASGANVLT
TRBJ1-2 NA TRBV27 ASSSRNTGLDGYT
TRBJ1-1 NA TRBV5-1 ASSAATIIVTEAF
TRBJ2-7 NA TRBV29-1 SVGTSGYSSYEQY
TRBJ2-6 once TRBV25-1 ASSDRQGWVGANVLT
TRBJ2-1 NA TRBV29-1 SVGGTSGTSYNEQF
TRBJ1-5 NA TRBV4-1 ASSHLRGGNQPQH
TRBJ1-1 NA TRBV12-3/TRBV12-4 ASRGTRTNTEAF
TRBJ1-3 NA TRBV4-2 ASSQDKGSSGGNTIY
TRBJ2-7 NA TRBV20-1 SARDGGGRVYEQY
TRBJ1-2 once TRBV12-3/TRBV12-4 ASSSTGVQSNYGYT
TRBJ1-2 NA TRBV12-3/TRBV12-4 ASSQRQGVYYGYT
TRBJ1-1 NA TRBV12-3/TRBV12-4 ASSFRVIEAF
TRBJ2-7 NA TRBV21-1 ASSKNRGFYEQY
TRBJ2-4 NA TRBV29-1 SVGFQAKNIQY
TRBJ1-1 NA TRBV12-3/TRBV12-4 ASSRDHEQGYEAF
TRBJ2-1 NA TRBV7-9 ASSPTSGIRNEQF
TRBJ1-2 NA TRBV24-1 ATSLRAGNGYT
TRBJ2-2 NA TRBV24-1 ATSDFRGPSTGELF
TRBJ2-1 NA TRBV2 ASSLIAGGHNEQF
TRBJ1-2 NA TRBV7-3 ASSLISSGGARYGYT
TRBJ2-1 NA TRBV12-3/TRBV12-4 ASSLILALSYNEQF
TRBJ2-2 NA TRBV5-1 ASSLITGTGGHGELF
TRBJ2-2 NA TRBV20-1 SALRDSSTGELF
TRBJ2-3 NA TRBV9 ASSPGRGDTQY
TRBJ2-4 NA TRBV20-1 SARPTGLDIQY
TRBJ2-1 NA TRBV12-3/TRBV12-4 ASRLPGLVGNEQF
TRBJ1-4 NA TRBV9 ASSQKGWDEKLF
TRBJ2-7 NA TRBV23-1 ASSHRLAESSYEQY
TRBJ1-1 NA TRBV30 AWSRTGPRPEAF
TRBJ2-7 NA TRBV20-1 SATGTSGSSYEQY
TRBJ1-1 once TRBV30 AWSDTEAF
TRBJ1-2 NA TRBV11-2 ASTPIGGRDYGYT
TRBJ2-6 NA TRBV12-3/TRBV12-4 ASRDLSGANVLT
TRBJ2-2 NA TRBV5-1 ASSLDGERTGELF
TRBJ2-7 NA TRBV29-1 SVFGSHEQY
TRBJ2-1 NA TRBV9 ASSVRRDEQF
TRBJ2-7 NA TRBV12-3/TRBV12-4 ASRRQVSSSYEQY
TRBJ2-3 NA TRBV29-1 SVAVGQGFGTDTQY